The 6 T cell receptor beta chains reported below all come from one sample, sequenced in a study of identical twins. Using its own MiXCR run on the 5' RACE reads, TCRdb lists one record per CDR3 protein. Seen here are more than 400,000 distinct CDR3 sequences, 13% to 15% observed once, and the top ten hold roughly 0.46%. The data were also submitted as part of a second study, on yellow fever vaccine responses in identical twins.

Source material: CD4+ T cells sorted from blood. The receptors shown here come from a woman aged 18-29 years in good health.

There are many counts of this clonotype. The V gene is TRBV5-6, the J gene TRBJ1-6; D is perhaps TRBD1 (5 bases). V was shortened by 4 bases and J by 8 bases, with 10 bases between the two germline ends. CDR1 SGHDT and CDR2 YYEEEE come from the germline V gene. The CDR3 is 13 residues long. In DNA, the CDR3 is TGTGCCAGCAGCCTCGGGGGGGATTCACCCCTCCACTTT. It encodes CASSLGGDSPLHF.

V usage is TRBV11-2 and J usage is TRBJ2-1; TRBD2 matches 10 bases. V gave up 5 bases and J gave up 4 bases; unmatched junction bases: 20. The CDR3 totals 20 residues. In germline, CDR1 is SGHAT, CDR2 FQNNGV. CDR3 protein: CASSPPASGSGPPAYNEQFF. The DNA for the CDR3 is TGTGCCAGCAGCCCCCCGGCTAGCGGGAGTGGTCCCCCTGCTTACAATGAGCAGTTCTTC.

The chain links TRBV12-3 or TRBV12-4 to TRBJ1-6; D gene unclear. Trimming cost V 1 base and J 6 bases, with 7 bases left between them. The CDR3 has 14 amino acids. DNA of the CDR3: TGTGCCAGCAGTTTAGAGCAGGCTAATTCACCCCTCCACTTT. This codes for CASSLEQANSPLHF.

This clonotype was observed a few times. The J gene is TRBJ2-5, the V gene TRBV6-2 or TRBV6-3, with D maybe TRBD1 (5 bases). The V gene lost 4 bases and the J gene lost 1 base, with 13 bases spanning the gap. Germline lookup yields CDR1 MNHEY and CDR2 SVGEGT. This CDR3 has 15 amino acids. CDR3 DNA sequence: TGTGCCAGCAGTTCCCTTCTGCAGGGCCAAGAGACCCAGTACTTC. It specifies CASSSLLQGQETQYF.

This clonotype was observed a few times. V gene TRBV18 combines with J gene TRBJ2-5; TRBD1 agrees at 8 bases. Germline lookup yields CDR1 KGHSH and CDR2 LQKENI. V shed 5 bases, J shed 5 bases, and the junction held 10 bases outside the gene matches. The CDR3 covers 15 residues. CDR3 amino acids: CASSYRGDAGETQYF. CDR3 DNA sequence: TGTGCCAGCTCATACAGGGGGGACGCAGGGGAGACCCAGTACTTC. Full variable domain (remainder filled in from reference TRBV18 and TRBJ2-5): NAGVMQNPRHLVRRRGQEARLRCSPMKGHSHVYWYRQLPEEGLKFMVYLQKENIIDESGMPKERFSAEFPKEGPSILRIQQVVRGDSAAYFCASSYRGDAGETQYFGPGTRLLVL.

The chain employs TRBV5-1 and TRBJ1-4, with D possibly matching TRBD1 (6 bases). Deletions cut 4 bases from V and 3 bases from J, with 10 bases between. Germline assignment: CDR1 SGHRS and CDR2 YFSETQ. This CDR3 region has 14 residues. In nucleotides, the CDR3 is TGCGCCAGCAGCATAGGACAGCCTAATGAAAAACTGTTTTTT. Residues: CASSIGQPNEKLFF.